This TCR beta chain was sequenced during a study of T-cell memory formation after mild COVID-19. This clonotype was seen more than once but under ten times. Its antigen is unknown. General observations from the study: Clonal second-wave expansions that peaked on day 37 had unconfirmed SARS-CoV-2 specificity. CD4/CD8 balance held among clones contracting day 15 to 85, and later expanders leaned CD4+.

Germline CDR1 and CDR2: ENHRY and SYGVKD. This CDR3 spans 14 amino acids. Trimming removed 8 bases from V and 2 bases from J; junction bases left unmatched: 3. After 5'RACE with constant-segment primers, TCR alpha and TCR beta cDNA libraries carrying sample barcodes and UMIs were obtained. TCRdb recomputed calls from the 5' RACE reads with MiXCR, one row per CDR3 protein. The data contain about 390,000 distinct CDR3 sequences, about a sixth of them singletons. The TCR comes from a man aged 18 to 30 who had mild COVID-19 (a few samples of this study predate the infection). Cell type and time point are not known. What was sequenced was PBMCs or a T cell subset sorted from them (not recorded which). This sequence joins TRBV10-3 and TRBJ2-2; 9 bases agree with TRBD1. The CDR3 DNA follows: TGTGCCATCGGGACAGGGACCAACACCGGGGAGCTGTTTTTT. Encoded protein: CAIGTGTNTGELFF.